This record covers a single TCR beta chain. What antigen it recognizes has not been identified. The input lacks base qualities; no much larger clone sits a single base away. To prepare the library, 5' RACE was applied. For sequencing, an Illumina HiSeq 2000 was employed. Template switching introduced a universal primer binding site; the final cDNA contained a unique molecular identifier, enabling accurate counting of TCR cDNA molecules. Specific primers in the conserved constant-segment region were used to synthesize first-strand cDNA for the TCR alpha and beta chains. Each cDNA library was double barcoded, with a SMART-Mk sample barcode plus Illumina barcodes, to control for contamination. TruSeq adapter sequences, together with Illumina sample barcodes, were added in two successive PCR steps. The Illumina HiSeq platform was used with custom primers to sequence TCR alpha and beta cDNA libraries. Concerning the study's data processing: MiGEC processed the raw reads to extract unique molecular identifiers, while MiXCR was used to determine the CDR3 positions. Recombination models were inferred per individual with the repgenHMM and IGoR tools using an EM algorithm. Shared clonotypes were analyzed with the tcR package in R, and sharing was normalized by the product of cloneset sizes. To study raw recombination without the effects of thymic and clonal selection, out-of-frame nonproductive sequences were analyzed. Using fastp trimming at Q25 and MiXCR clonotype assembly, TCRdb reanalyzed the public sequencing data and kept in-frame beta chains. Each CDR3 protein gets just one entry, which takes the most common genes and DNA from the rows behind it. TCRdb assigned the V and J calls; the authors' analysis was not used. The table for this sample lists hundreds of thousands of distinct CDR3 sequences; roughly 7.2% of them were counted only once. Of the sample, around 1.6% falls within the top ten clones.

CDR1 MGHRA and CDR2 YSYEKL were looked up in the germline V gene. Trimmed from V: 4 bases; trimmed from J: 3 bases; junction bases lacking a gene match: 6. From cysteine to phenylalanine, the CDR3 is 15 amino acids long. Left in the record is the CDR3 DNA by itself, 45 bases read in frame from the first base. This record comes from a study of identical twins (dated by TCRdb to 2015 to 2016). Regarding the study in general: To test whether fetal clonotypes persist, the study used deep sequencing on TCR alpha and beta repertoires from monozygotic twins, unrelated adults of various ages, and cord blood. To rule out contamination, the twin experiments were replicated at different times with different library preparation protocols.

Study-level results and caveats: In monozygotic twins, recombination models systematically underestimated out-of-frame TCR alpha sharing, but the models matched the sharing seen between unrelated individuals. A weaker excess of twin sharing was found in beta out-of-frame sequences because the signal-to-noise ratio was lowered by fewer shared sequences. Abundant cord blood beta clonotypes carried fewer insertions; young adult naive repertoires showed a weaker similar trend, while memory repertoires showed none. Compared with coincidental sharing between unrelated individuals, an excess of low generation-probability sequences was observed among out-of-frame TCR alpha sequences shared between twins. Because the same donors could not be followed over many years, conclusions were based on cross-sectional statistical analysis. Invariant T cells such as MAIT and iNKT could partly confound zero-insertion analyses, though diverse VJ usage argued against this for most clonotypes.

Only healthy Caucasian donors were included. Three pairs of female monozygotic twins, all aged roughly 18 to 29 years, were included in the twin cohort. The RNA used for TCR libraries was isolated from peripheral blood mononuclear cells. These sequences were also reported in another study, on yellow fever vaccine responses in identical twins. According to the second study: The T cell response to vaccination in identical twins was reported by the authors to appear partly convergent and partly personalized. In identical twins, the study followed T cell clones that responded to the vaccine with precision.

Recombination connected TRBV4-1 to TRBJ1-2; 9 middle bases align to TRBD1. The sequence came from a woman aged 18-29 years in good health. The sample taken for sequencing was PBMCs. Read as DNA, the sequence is TGCGCCAGCAGCCTGATTACAGGGGGCTACTATGGCTACACCTTC. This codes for CASSLITGGYYGYTF.